One sample yielded the 7 T cell receptor beta chains listed below, sequenced in a study of CD8 T cells in ankylosing spondylitis. Study-wide results and limits: Within ankylosing spondylitis blood, a TCR beta motif made up of fewer than ten highly homologous variants appeared to be characteristic.

What these receptors recognize is not known. TCRdb reprocessed the 5' RACE reads via MiXCR and lists one record per CDR3 protein. Of roughly 440,000 distinct CDR3 sequences in the sample, about 15% were seen once. Sequenced sample: blood, either unsorted or a sorted T cell fraction (not recorded which). The receptors were gathered from a male donor with ankylosing spondylitis.

This clonotype was recorded only once. V and J are TRBV6-1 and TRBJ2-3; 8 nucleotides align to TRBD2. The CDR3 runs 19 residues. Germline lookup yields CDR1 MNHNS and CDR2 SASEGT. Unmatched junction bases numbered 21, after V lost 6 bases and J lost 4 bases. The CDR3 coding sequence is TGTGCCAGCAGCCGTCAATATAGCGGGAAAGCACCGAGCGCAGATACGCAGTATTTT. It yields the protein CASSRQYSGKAPSADTQYF.

The chain links TRBV6-1 to TRBJ2-7; 9 positions agree with TRBD1. J lost 2 bases, V lost 9 bases, and 5 bases had no gene match. The CDR3 has 13 amino acids. The germline CDR1 and CDR2 sequences are MNHNS and SASEGT. CDR3 sequence (DNA): TGTGCCAGTAGACAGGGGGTTACCTACGAGCAGTACTTC. Protein product: CASRQGVTYEQYF.

The chain carries TRBV10-3 and TRBJ2-5, with D unclear. V lost 9 bases, J lost 4 bases, and 6 bases lay in between. This CDR3 contains 10 residues. Germline CDR1 is ENHRY and CDR2 is SYGVKD. The CDR3 protein is CAIGRETQYF. The CDR3, as DNA: TGTGCCATTGGCCGAGAGACCCAGTACTTC.

This clonotype was found many times. The chain couples TRBV6-5 to TRBJ2-7, with D perhaps TRBD1 (6 bases). The V and J ends lost 4 bases and 0 bases respectively, with 13 bases between them. Germline V gives CDR1 MNHEY, CDR2 SVGAGI. The CDR3 length is 15 residues. CDR3 sequence (DNA): TGTGCCAGCAGTTCCTTAGGGGGTAGCTCCTACGAGCAGTACTTC. Protein sequence: CASSSLGGSSYEQYF.

The rearrangement links TRBV6-5 to TRBJ2-2; 10 nucleotides align to TRBD2. Trimming took 4 bases from V and 4 from J; bases not matched to a gene: 3. There are 15 residues in the CDR3. Germline V gene data show CDR1 as MNHEY and CDR2 as SVGAGI. CDR3 nucleotides: TGTGCCAGCAGTTGGACTAGCGGATCCACCGGGGAGCTGTTTTTT. This sequence encodes CASSWTSGSTGELFF.

V gene TRBV5-1 combines with J gene TRBJ2-7; D might be TRBD1 (5 bases). Germline V gene lookup returns CDR1 SGHRS and CDR2 YFSETQ. Trimming cost V 4 bases and J 7 bases, with 18 bases left between them. There are 14 residues in the CDR3. CDR3 sequence (DNA): TGCGCCAGCAGCCTATTTCTTCAGGGTGGTGAGCAGTACTTC. Translation gives CASSLFLQGGEQYF.

This clonotype turned up a few times. The chain has TRBV6-5 and TRBJ1-1, with unresolved D. Germline V lookup: CDR1 MNHEY, CDR2 SVGAGI. The CDR3 runs to 11 residues. The V end was cut by 5 bases, the J end by 7 bases, with 8 bases between. CDR3 bases: TGTGCCAGCAGTACGGCAGTTGAAGCTTTCTTT. It yields the protein CASSTAVEAFF.